The clone carrying this T cell receptor beta chain was seen just once. The record originates from a study of blood T cell repertoires in COVID-19. Study in general: Acute and convalescent COVID-19 samples came from the United States, Italy and Spain. Sample material is recorded as cDNA or gDNA derived from T cells, B-cell-depleted T cells, or PBMCs.

The germline V gene encodes CDR1 SGHTA and CDR2 FQGNSA. The CDR3 loop spans 13 amino acids. Trimming took 1 base from V and 11 from J, leaving 14 bases between them. Per the study methods: Estimation of nucleated cell counts was performed using reference gene primer amplification. Method: immunoSEQ multiplex PCR; TCRdb's copy keeps in-frame clones and lacks some. Clone size and the V and J calls come from that table; the DNA yielded D and trimming. The repertoire includes roughly 220,000 clones, around four fifths of them detected once, and about 20% sits in the top ten. This sequence joins TRBV7-2 and TRBJ1-1; D gene uncertain. The sample consisted of peripheral blood. The sequence was obtained from a man aged 30 to 45 with active or convalescent COVID-19. CDR3 nucleotides: TGTGCCAGCAGCTTAGAAACGGGATTGAGGGCTTTCTTT. Translating gives CASSLETGLRAFF.